The sequence of this T cell receptor (beta chain) was determined in a study of glioma-infiltrating T cells after dendritic cell vaccination. Study in general: Patients received autologous tumor lysate-pulsed dendritic cell vaccination between about 2002 and 2013.

The method was immunoSEQ multiplex PCR; TCRdb's version includes in-frame clones alone and lacks a portion of them. Of 75,000 to 95,000 clones listed, about 81% are singletons. From germline, CDR1 is SGHVS and CDR2 FNYEAQ. V was clipped by 5 bases and J by 11 bases, with 18 bases between them. The CDR3 covers 13 residues. Time point: after dendritic cell vaccination, including at tumor progression/relapse. Blood PBMC samples: pre-vaccination, two weeks post third vaccination, and at tumor progression. The sequencing here drew on blood, taken after dendritic cell vaccination. This chain uses TRBV7-6 with TRBJ1-1, with a tentative D call TRBD1 (6 bases). This sequence was found in a human donor with glioblastoma. In nucleotides, the CDR3 is TGTGCCAGCAGCGGCCCCGGACAGAACCCCGCTTTCTTT. Translation: CASSGPGQNPAFF.